This TCR beta chain derives from a study of blood T cell repertoires in COVID-19. The overall study: Whether acute or convalescent, the COVID-19 samples came from the United States, Italy and Spain. Sources were T cells, B-cell-depleted T cells, or PBMCs; the material itself was cDNA or gDNA.

Authors' analysis steps: From reference gene primer amplification, estimates of nucleated cell counts were derived. The protocol was immunoSEQ multiplex PCR, while the TCRdb copy is restricted to in-frame clones and leaves out a portion. That table is the source of V, J and clone size, and D and trimming were worked out from the DNA. The profile shows under 200,000 clones, about 88% of them singletons. V gave up 5 bases and J gave up 6 bases, with 13 bases separating them. Germline V lookup: CDR1 MNHNS, CDR2 SASEGT. This CDR3 contains 13 residues. Source material: peripheral blood. The origin of this receptor is a man between 18 and 29 years old with acute or convalescent COVID-19. This rearrangement joins TRBV6-1 to TRBJ1-2; D is unresolved. Here the CDR3 reads CASSKLAGNGYTF. The CDR3 nucleotides are TGTGCCAGCAGTAAGCTAGCGGGTAATGGCTACACCTTC.